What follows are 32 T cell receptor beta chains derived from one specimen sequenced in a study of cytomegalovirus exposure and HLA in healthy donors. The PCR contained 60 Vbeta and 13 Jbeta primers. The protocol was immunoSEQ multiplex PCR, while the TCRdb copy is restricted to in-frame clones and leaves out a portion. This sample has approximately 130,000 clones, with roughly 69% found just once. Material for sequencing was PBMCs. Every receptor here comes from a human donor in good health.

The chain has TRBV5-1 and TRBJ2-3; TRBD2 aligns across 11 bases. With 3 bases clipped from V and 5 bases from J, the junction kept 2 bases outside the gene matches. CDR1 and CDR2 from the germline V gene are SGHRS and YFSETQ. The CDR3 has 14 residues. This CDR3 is CASSWGLAEDTQYF. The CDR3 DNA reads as TGCGCCAGCAGCTGGGGACTAGCGGAAGATACGCAGTATTTT.

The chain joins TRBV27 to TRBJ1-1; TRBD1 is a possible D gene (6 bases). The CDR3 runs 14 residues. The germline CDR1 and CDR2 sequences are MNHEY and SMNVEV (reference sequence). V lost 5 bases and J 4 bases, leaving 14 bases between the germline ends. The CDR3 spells CASSPPQGSTEAFF. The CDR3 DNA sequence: TGTGCCAGCAGTCCCCCCCAGGGGAGCACTGAAGCTTTCTTT.

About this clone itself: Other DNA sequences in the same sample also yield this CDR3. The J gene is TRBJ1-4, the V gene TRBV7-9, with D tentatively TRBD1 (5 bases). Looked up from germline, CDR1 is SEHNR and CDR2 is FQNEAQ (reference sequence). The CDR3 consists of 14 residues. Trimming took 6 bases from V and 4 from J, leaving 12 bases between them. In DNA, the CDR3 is TGTGCCAGCAGTTTGGGACTTGGTAATGAAAAACTGTTTTTT. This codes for CASSLGLGNEKLFF.

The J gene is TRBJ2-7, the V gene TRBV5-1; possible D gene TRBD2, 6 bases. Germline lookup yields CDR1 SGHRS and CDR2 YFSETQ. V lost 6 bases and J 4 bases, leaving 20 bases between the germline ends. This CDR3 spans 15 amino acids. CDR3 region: CASTPASANIYEQYF. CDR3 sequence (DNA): TGCGCCAGCACCCCGGCTAGCGCCAATATTTACGAGCAGTACTTC. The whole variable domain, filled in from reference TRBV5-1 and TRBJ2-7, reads KAGVTQTPRYLIKTRGQQVTLSCSPISGHRSVSWYQQTPGQGLQFLFEYFSETQRNKGNFPGRFSGRQFSNSRSEMNVSTLELGDSALYLCASTPASANIYEQYFGPGTRLTVT.

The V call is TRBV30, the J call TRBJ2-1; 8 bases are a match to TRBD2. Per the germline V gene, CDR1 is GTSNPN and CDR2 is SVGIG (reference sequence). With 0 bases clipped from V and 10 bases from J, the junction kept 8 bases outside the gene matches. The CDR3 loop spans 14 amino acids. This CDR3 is CAWSVRGGALEQFF. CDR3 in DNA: TGTGCCTGGAGTGTACGGGGGGGGGCCCTCGAGCAGTTCTTC.

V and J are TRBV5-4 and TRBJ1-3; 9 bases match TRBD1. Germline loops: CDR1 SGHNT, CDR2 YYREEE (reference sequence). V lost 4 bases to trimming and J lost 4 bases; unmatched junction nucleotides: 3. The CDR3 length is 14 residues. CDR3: CASSRTGVGNTIYF. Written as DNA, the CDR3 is TGTGCCAGCAGCCGGACAGGGGTCGGAAACACCATATATTTT.

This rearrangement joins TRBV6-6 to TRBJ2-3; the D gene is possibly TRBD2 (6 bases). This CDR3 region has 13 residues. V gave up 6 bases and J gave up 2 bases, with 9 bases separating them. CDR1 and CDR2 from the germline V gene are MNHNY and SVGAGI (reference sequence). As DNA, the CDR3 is TGTGCCAGCAGCTCGGGACTCACAGATACGCAGTATTTT. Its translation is CASSSGLTDTQYF.

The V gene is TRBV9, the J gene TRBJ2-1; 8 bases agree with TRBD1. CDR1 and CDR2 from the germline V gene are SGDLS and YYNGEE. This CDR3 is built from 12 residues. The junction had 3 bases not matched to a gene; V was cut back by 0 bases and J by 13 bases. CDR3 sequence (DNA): TGTGCCAGCAGCGTAGTAGGGACAGGACAGTTCTTC. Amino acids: CASSVVGTGQFF.

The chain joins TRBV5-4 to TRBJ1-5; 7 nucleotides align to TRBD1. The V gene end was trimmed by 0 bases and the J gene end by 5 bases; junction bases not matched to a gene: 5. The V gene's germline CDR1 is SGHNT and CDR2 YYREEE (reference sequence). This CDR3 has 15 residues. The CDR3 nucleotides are TGTGCCAGCAGCTTGGGAACAGGGGAGGATCAGCCCCAGCATTTT. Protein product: CASSLGTGEDQPQHF.

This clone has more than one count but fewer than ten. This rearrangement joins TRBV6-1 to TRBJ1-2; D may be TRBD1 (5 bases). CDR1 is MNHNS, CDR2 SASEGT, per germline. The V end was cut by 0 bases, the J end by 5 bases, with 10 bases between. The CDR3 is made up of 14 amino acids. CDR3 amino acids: CASSEAGLRYGYTF. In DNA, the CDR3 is TGTGCCAGCAGTGAAGCGGGGCTTCGGTATGGCTACACCTTC.

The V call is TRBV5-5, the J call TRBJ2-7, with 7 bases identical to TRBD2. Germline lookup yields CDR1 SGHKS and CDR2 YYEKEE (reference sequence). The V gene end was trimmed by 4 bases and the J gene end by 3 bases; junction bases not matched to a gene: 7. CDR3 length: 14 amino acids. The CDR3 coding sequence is TGTGCCAGCAGCACCGGACTAGACGACTACGAGCAGTACTTC. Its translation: CASSTGLDDYEQYF.

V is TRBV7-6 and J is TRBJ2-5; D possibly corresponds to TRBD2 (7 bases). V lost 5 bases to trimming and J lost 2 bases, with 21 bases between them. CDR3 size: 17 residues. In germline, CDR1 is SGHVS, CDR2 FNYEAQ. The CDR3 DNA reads TGTGCCAGCAGCCGAGTTCAAATGGGGGGGACACAAGAGACCCAGTACTTC. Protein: CASSRVQMGGTQETQYF.

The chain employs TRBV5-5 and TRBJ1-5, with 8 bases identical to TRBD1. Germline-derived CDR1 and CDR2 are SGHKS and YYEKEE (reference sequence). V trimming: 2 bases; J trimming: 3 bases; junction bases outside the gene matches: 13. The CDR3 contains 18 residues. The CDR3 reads CASSLTHTGGFNNQPQHF. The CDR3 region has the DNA TGTGCCAGCAGCTTAACGCACACAGGGGGTTTTAACAATCAGCCCCAGCATTTT. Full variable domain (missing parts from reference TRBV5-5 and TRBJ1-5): DAGVTQSPTHLIKTRGQQVTLRCSPISGHKSVSWYQQVLGQGPQFIFQYYEKEERGRGNFPDRFSARQFPNYSSELNVNALLLGDSALYLCASSLTHTGGFNNQPQHFGDGTRLSIL.

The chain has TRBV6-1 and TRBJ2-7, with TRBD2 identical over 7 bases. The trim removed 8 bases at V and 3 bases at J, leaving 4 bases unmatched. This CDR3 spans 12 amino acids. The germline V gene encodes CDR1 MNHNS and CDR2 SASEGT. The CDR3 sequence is CASWGGVYEQYF. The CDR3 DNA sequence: TGTGCCAGCTGGGGGGGAGTCTACGAGCAGTACTTC.

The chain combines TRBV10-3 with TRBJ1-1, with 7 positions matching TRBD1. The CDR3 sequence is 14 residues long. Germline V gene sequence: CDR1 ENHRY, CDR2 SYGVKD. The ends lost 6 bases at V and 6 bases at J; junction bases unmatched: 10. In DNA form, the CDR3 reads TGTGCCATCAGAGATCCGGGACAGAGCGCTGAAGCTTTCTTT. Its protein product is CAIRDPGQSAEAFF.

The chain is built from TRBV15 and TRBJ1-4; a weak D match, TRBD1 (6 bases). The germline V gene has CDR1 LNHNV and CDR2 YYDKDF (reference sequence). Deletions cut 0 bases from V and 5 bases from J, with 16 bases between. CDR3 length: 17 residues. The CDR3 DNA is TGTGCCACCAGCAGAGATCGCAGGGGAGAAGGGAATGAAAAACTGTTTTTT. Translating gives CATSRDRRGEGNEKLFF.

Here the CDR3 reads CASSAQLAGRNEQFF. CDR3 DNA sequence: TGTGCCAGCAGCGCCCAACTAGCGGGACGGAATGAGCAGTTCTTC. The chain carries TRBV9 and TRBJ2-1, with 10 bases fitting TRBD2. Looked up from germline, CDR1 is SGDLS and CDR2 is YYNGEE. Unmatched junction bases numbered 7, after V lost 3 bases and J lost 7 bases. This CDR3 has 15 residues.

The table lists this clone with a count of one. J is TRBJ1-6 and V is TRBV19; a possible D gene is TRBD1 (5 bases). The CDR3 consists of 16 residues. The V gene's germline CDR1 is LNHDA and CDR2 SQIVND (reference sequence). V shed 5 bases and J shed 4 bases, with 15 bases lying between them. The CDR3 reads CASSRQSIGYNSPLHF. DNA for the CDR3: TGTGCCAGTAGTCGACAGAGTATCGGGTATAATTCACCCCTCCACTTT. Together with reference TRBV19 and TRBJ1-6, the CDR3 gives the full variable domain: DGGITQSPKYLFRKEGQNVTLSCEQNLNHDAMYWYRQDPGQGLRLIYYSQIVNDFQKGDIAEGYSVSREKKESFPLTVTSAQKNPTAFYLCASSRQSIGYNSPLHFGNGTRLTVT.

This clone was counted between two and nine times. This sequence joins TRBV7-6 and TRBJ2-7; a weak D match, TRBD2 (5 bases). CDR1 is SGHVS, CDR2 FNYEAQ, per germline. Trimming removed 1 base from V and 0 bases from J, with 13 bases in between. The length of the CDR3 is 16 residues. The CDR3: CASSLGIAPSSYEQYF. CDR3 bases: TGTGCCAGCAGCTTAGGGATAGCGCCGAGCTCCTACGAGCAGTACTTC.

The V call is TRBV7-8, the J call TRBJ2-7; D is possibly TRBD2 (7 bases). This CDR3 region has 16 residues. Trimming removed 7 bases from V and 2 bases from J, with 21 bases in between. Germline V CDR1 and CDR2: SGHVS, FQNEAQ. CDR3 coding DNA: TGTGCCAGCACCCCCAACAGGGCTAGCGGAACCTACGAGCAGTACTTC. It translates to CASTPNRASGTYEQYF.

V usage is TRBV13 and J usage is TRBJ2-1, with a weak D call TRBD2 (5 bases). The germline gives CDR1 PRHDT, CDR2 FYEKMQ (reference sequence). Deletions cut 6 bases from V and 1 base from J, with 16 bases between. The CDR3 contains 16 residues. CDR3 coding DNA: TGTGCCAGCAGACCTACGATAGCGACTTCCTACAATGAGCAGTTCTTC. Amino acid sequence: CASRPTIATSYNEQFF.

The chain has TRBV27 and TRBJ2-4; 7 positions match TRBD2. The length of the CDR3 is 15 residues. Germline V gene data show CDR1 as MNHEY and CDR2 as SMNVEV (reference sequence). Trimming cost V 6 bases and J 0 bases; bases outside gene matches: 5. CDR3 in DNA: TGTGCCAGCAGCTGGGGGGGACTAGCCAAAAACATTCAGTACTTC. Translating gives CASSWGGLAKNIQYF.

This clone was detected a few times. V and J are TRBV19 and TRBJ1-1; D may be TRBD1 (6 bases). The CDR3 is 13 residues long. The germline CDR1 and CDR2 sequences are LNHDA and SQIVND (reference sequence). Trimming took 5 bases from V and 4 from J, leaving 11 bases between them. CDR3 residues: CASSLTGSTEAFF. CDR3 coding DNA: TGTGCCAGTAGTCTAACAGGGAGCACTGAAGCTTTCTTT.

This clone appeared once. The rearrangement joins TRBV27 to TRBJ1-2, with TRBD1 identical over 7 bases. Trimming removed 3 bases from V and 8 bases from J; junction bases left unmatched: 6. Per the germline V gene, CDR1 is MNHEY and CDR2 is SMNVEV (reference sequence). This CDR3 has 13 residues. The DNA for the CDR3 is TGTGCCAGCAGTTTGAACAGGGGAGGCGGCTACACCTTC. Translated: CASSLNRGGGYTF.

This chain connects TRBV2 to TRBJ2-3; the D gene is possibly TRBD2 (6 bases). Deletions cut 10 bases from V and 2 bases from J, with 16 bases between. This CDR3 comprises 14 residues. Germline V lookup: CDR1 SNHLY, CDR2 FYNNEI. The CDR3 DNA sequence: TGTGCCACTACCTCGGGGGTGCACACAGATACGCAGTATTTT. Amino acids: CATTSGVHTDTQYF.

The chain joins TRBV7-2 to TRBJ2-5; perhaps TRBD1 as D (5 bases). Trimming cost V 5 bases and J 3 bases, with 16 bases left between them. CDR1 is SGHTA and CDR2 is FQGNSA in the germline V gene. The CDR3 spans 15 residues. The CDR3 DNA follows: TGTGCCAGCAGCAAAGTTCGGACAAGTAAAGAGACCCAGTACTTC. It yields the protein CASSKVRTSKETQYF.

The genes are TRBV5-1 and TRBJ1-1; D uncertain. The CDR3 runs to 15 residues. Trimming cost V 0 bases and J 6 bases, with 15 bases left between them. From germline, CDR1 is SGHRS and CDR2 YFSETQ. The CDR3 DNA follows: TGCGCCAGCAGCTTGGGGCTCGGAGGGTACGCTGAAGCTTTCTTT. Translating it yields CASSLGLGGYAEAFF.

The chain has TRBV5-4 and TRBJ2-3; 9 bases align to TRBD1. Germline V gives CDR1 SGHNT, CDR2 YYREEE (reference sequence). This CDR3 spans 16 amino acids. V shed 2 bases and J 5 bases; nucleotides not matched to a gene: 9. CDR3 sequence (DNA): TGTGCCAGCAGCTTTCCGGGACAGGGCGTTCTAGATACGCAGTATTTT. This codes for CASSFPGQGVLDTQYF.

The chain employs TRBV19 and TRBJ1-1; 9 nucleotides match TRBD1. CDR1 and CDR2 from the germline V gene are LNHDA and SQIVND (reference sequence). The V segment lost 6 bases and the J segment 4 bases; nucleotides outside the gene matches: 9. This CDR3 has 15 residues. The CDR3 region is CASRIQGASGTEAFF. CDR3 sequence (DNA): TGTGCCAGTAGGATACAGGGGGCTAGCGGCACTGAAGCTTTCTTT.

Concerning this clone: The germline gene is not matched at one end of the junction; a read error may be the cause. CDR3 nucleotide sequence: TGTTCCAGCAGCTTCCCAGGGGGAACTAATGAAAAACTGTTTTTT. It translates to CSSSFPGGTNEKLFF. The chain carries TRBV7-9 and TRBJ1-4; 7 bases align to TRBD1. CDR1 SEHNR and CDR2 FQNEAQ come from the germline V gene (reference sequence). The CDR3 has 15 amino acids. Full variable domain (rest looked up from reference TRBV7-9 and TRBJ1-4): DTGVSQNPRHKITKRGQNVTFRCDPISEHNRLYWYRQTLGQGPEFLTYFQNEAQLEKSRLLSDRFSAERPKGSFSTLEIQRTEQGDSAMYLCSSSFPGGTNEKLFFGSGTQLSVL.

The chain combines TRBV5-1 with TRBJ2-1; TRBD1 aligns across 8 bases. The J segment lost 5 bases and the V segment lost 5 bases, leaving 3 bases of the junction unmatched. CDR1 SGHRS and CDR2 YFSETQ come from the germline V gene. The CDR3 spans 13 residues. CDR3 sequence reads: CASSWTGNNEQFF. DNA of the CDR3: TGCGCCAGCAGTTGGACAGGGAACAATGAGCAGTTCTTC.

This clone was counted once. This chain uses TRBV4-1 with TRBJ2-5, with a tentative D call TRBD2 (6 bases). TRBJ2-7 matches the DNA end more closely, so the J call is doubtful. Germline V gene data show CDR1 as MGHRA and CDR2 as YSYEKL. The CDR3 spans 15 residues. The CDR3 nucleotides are TGCGCCAGCAGCCAAGATCGGGGGTGGGCCTACGAGCAGTACTTC. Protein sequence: CASSQDRGWAYEQYF.